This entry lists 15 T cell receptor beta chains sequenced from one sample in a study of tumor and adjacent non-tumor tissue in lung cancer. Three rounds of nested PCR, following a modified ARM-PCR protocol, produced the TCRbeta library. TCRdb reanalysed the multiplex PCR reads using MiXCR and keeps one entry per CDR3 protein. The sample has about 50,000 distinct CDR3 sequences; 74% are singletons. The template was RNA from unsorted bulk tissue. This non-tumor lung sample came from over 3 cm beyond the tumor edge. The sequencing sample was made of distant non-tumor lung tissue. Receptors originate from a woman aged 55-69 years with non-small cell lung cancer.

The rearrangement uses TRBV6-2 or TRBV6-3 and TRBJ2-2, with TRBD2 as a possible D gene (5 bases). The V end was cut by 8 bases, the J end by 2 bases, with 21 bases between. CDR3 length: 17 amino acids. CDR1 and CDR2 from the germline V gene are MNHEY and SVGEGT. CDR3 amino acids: CASDYTQQRANTGELFF. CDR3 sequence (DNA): TGTGCCAGCGATTACACCCAGCAGAGGGCCAACACCGGGGAGCTGTTTTTT.

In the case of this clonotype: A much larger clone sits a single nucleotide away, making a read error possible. The CDR3 coding sequence is TGTGCCAGCAGCTTAGATCCAGGACGGAAATATGGCTACACCTTC. This translates into CASSLDPGRKYGYTF. The genes are TRBV11-2 and TRBJ1-2; D not resolved. The V and J ends lost 0 bases and 5 bases respectively, with 13 bases between them. Germline lookup yields CDR1 SGHAT and CDR2 FQNNGV. This CDR3 spans 15 amino acids.

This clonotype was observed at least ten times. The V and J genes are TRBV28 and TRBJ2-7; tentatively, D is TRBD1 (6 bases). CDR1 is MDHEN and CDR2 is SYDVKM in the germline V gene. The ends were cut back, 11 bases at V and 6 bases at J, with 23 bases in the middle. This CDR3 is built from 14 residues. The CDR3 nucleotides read TGTGCCGCGGCTAAATCTACAGGGAACCGCGAGCAGTACTTC. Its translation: CAAAKSTGNREQYF.

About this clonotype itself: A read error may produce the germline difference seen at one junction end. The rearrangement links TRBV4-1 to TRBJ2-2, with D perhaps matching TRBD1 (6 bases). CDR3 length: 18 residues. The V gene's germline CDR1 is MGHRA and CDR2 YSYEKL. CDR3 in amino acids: CASSQVFLLRGWTGELFF. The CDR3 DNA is TGCGCCAGCAGTCAAGTTTTCCTGCTAAGGGGGTGGACCGGGGAGCTGTTTTTT.

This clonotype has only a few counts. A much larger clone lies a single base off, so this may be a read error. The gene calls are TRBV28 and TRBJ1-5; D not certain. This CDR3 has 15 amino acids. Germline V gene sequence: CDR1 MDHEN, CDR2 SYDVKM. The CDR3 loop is CVSSQIQTSNQPQHF. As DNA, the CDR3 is TGTGTCAGCAGCCAGATACAGACTAGCAATCAGCCCCAGCATTTT. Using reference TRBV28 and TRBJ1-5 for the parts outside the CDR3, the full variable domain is DVKVTQSSRYLVKRTGEKVFLECVQDMDHENMFWYRQDPGLGLRLIYFSYDVKMKEKGDIPEGYSVSREKKERFSLILESASTNQTSMYLCVSSQIQTSNQPQHFGDGTRLSIL.

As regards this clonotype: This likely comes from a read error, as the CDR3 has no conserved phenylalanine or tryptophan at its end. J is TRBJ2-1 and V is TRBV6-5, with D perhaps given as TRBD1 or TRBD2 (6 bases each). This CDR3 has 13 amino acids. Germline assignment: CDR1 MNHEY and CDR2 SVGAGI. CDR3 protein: CVSSAQGGGEQFS. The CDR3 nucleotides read TGTGTCAGCAGTGCACAGGGAGGCGGTGAGCAGTTCTCC.

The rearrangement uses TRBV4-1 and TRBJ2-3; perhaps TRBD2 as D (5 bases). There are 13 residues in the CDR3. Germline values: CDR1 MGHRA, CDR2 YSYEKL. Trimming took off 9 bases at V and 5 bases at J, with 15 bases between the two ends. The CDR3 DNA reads TGCGCCAGTAGCTGGGAGAGCTTAGATACGCAGTATTTT. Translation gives CASSWESLDTQYF.

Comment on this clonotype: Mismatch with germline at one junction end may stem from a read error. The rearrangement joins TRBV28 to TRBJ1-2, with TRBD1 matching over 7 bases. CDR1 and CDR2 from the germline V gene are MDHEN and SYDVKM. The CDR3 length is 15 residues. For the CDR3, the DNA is TGTGCCAGCAGTAAACAGGGGAAGGAGGGTCAAGGCTATACCTTC. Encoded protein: CASSKQGKEGQGYTF.

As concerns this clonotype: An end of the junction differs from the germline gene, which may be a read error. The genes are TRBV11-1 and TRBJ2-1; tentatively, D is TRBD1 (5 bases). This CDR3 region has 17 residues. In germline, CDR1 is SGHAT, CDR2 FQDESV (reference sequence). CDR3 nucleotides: TGTGCCAGCAGTCAGGGTTTAGCAGCGAGCTCCAACAATGAGCAGTTCTTC. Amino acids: CASSQGLAASSNNEQFF. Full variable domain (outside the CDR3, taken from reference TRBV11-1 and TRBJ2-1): EAEVAQSPRYKITEKSQAVAFWCDPISGHATLYWYRQILGQGPELLVQFQDESVVDDSQLPKDRFSAERLKGVDSTLKIQPAELGDSAMYLCASSQGLAASSNNEQFFGPGTRLTVL.

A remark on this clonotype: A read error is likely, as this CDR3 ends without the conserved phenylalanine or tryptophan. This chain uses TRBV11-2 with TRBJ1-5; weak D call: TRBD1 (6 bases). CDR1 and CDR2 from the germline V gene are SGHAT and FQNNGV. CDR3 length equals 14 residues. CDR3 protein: CASSPTGSDQPQHL. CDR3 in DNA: TGTGCGAGCAGTCCAACAGGGAGTGATCAGCCCCAGCATCTT.

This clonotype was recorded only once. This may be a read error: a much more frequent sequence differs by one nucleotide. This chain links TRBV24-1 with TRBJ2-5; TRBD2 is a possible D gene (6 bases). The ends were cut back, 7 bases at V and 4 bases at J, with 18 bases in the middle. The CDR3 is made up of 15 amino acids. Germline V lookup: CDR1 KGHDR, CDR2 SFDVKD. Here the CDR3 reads CATRDNDGGGETQYF. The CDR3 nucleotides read TGTGCCACCAGAGATAACGACGGGGGAGGAGAGACCCAGTACTTC.

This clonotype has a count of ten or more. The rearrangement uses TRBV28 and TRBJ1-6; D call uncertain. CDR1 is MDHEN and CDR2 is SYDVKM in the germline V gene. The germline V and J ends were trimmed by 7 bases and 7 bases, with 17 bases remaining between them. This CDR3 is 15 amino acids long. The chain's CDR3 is CASTSGGEGNSPLHF. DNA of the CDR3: TGTGCCAGCACCAGCGGTGGGGAAGGCAATTCACCCCTCCACTTT.

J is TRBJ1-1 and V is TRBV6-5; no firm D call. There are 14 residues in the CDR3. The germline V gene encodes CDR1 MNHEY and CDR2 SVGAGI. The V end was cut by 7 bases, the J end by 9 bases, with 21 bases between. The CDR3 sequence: CASNLRVGTRKAFF. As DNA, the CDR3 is TGTGCCAGCAATTTAAGGGTAGGAACAAGAAAAGCTTTCTTT.

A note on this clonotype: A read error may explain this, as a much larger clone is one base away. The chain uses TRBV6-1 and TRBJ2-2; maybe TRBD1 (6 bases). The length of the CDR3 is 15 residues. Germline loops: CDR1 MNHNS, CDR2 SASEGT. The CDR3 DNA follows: TGTGCCAACAGTACAGGGTTTTCGAACACCGGGGAGCTGTTTTTT. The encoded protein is CANSTGFSNTGELFF.

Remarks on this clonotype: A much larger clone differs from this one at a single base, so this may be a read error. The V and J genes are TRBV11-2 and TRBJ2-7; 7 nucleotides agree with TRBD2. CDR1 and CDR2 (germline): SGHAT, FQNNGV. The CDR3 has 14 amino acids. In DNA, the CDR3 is TGTGCCTGCAGCTTATATCGGGAGGCCTACGAGCAGTACTTC. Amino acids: CACSLYREAYEQYF.